A selection of T cell receptor beta chains follows, all from one sample in a study of read filtering for tumor transcriptome and immune sequencing. TCRdb recomputed calls from the reads with MiXCR, one row per CDR3 protein. The sample records fewer than 90,000 distinct CDR3 sequences, over 9% being singletons. Sequenced sample: a population of CD138-negative cells sorted from bone marrow. The receptor source for this set is a donor at least 40 years old with multiple myeloma. CDR3s include the opening cysteine and the closing phenylalanine or tryptophan. Each record gives: J gene, V gene, CDR3 protein.

j_gene: TRBJ1-5; v_gene: TRBV28; CDR3aa: CASSLYRQGSWDQPQHF
j_gene: TRBJ2-1; v_gene: TRBV20-1; CDR3aa: CSARAPRAEEQFF
j_gene: TRBJ1-5; v_gene: TRBV20-1; CDR3aa: CSARQTPNQPQHF
j_gene: TRBJ1-4; v_gene: TRBV7-2; CDR3aa: CASSLQGSVREKLFF
j_gene: TRBJ2-1; v_gene: TRBV7-3; CDR3aa: CASSPRTGGRNEQFF
j_gene: TRBJ2-1; v_gene: TRBV4-1; CDR3aa: CASSPLERGANEQFF
j_gene: TRBJ2-5; v_gene: TRBV20-1; CDR3aa: CSASPSGRASQETQYF
j_gene: TRBJ1-1; v_gene: TRBV13; CDR3aa: CASSIGGGYTEAFF
j_gene: TRBJ2-1; v_gene: TRBV2; CDR3aa: CASSVASGRDEQFF
j_gene: TRBJ2-7; v_gene: TRBV5-1; CDR3aa: CASSPGGVDEQYF
j_gene: TRBJ2-1; v_gene: TRBV4-1; CDR3aa: CASSQEMLAVYEQFF
j_gene: TRBJ2-2; v_gene: TRBV3-1; CDR3aa: CASSPAGNTGELFF
j_gene: TRBJ2-7; v_gene: TRBV2; CDR3aa: CASTLAAGYEQYF
j_gene: TRBJ2-3; v_gene: TRBV4-1; CDR3aa: CASSQSTAAARTDTQYF
j_gene: TRBJ2-1; v_gene: TRBV12-3/TRBV12-4; CDR3aa: CASSQGQGIEQFF
j_gene: TRBJ1-2; v_gene: TRBV11-2; CDR3aa: CASSLDLGLPNYGYTF
j_gene: TRBJ2-1; v_gene: TRBV29-1; CDR3aa: CSAAVGGGGEQFF
j_gene: TRBJ2-2; v_gene: TRBV19; CDR3aa: CASTRGLIGELFF
j_gene: TRBJ2-1; v_gene: TRBV6-1; CDR3aa: CASSGQGKSSSYNEQFF
j_gene: TRBJ2-1; v_gene: TRBV20-1; CDR3aa: CSAAGLAYNEQFF
j_gene: TRBJ1-4; v_gene: TRBV7-2; CDR3aa: CASSRYGQEKLFF
j_gene: TRBJ1-5; v_gene: TRBV5-1; CDR3aa: CASSLEGTQPQHF
j_gene: TRBJ2-3; v_gene: TRBV7-2; CDR3aa: CASSLDHGGPNTQYF
j_gene: TRBJ2-6; v_gene: TRBV3-1; CDR3aa: CASSQENRLYSGANVLTF
j_gene: TRBJ2-5; v_gene: TRBV5-1; CDR3aa: CASSLRGPGGETQYF
j_gene: TRBJ1-5; v_gene: TRBV20-1; CDR3aa: CSAKGEAEQPQHF
j_gene: TRBJ1-1; v_gene: TRBV18; CDR3aa: CASSPATGESTEASF
j_gene: TRBJ2-7; v_gene: TRBV19; CDR3aa: CASSSNRAAYEQYF
j_gene: TRBJ1-1; v_gene: TRBV11-2; CDR3aa: CASSFNPNTEAFF
j_gene: TRBJ1-1; v_gene: TRBV4-1; CDR3aa: CASSHRGGEGTFF
j_gene: TRBJ2-5; v_gene: TRBV29-1; CDR3aa: CGARGGETQYF
j_gene: TRBJ1-1; v_gene: TRBV29-1; CDR3aa: CSGGQGENTEAFF
j_gene: TRBJ2-1; v_gene: TRBV6-2/TRBV6-3; CDR3aa: CASSYSSGRDYNEQFF
j_gene: TRBJ2-5; v_gene: TRBV4-1; CDR3aa: CASSQDPGQPETQYF
j_gene: TRBJ2-1; v_gene: TRBV7-3; CDR3aa: CASRSGVGPYNEQFF
j_gene: TRBJ2-1; v_gene: TRBV7-8; CDR3aa: CASSQKTGYSYNEQFF
j_gene: TRBJ2-7; v_gene: TRBV2; CDR3aa: CASTSTSGSHEQYF
j_gene: TRBJ2-2; v_gene: TRBV5-1; CDR3aa: CASSLEVAQNTGELFF
j_gene: TRBJ2-3; v_gene: TRBV20-1; CDR3aa: CSASRAGGGSTDTQYF
j_gene: TRBJ2-3; v_gene: TRBV2; CDR3aa: CASRTGLAGVTDTQYF
j_gene: TRBJ2-3; v_gene: TRBV19; CDR3aa: CASKRSSGRSDTQYF
j_gene: TRBJ2-1; v_gene: TRBV29-1; CDR3aa: CSPVGVVRIYNERFF
j_gene: TRBJ2-2; v_gene: TRBV29-1; CDR3aa: CSVRLAGIGGPGELFF
j_gene: TRBJ2-7; v_gene: TRBV25-1; CDR3aa: CASSEVGVPGEQYF
j_gene: TRBJ2-3; v_gene: TRBV5-4; CDR3aa: CASSLGSTDTQYF
j_gene: TRBJ2-7; v_gene: TRBV7-9; CDR3aa: CASSLAGTSGYEQYF
j_gene: TRBJ1-1; v_gene: TRBV11-2; CDR3aa: CASSRGQGFRNTEAFF
j_gene: TRBJ2-7; v_gene: TRBV6-2/TRBV6-3; CDR3aa: CASSWRQGGGPSYEQYF
j_gene: TRBJ2-5; v_gene: TRBV7-2; CDR3aa: CASSPTRDQETQYF